This T cell receptor beta chain was identified during a study of T cells after yellow fever vaccination. TCRdb itself ran the 5' RACE reads through MiXCR, one entry per CDR3 protein. The table lists a few hundred thousand distinct CDR3 sequences, less than 9% of them singletons. V lost 5 bases, J lost 5 bases, and 8 bases stayed unmatched. The CDR3 has 17 amino acids. The V gene's germline CDR1 is MDHEN and CDR2 SYDVKM. The sequenced sample was CD4+ T cells sorted from PBMCs, obtained 15 days after the yellow fever booster vaccination. This TCR derives from a man between 25 and 39 years old who received the YFV17D yellow fever vaccine. The V call is TRBV28, the J call TRBJ2-5; 16 bases agree with TRBD2. The chain's CDR3 is CASSRGLAGGVRETQYF. The CDR3 coding sequence is TGTGCCAGCAGTCGGGGACTAGCGGGAGGGGTGAGGGAGACCCAGTACTTC.